Below, 3 T cell receptor beta chains from the same sample are listed, as sequenced in a study of memory CD4+ T cells and cytomegalovirus serostatus (dated by TCRdb to the late 2010s). Library construction relied on the immunoSEQ multiplex PCR assay. What TCRdb holds here is the immuneACCESS table cut down to in-frame rearrangements. Part of the clones is not present; checked against another copy, under half of the missing clones reflect an unresolved V gene, and the others are unexplained. A total of about 41,000 clones appear in this sample, roughly 77% of them only once. About 0.79% of the sample is taken by the ten largest. A FACSAria II was used to sort memory CD4+ T cells, defined as single viable CD3+CD4+CD8-CD45RO+ cells. The sample consisted of memory CD4+ T cells from blood. The receptor source for this set is an adult in good health and CMV-seronegative.

The chain couples TRBV30 to TRBJ2-7; D ambiguous. Trimming left V 5 bases short and J 2 bases short, with 10 bases between. CDR1 and CDR2 (germline): GTSNPN, SVGIG (reference sequence). The CDR3 sequence is 12 residues long. The CDR3 DNA reads as TGTGCCTGGGGAACCGGCCCCTACGAGCAGTACTTC. This translates into CAWGTGPYEQYF.

The CDR3 region is CASSIDRGEAFF. The CDR3 DNA follows: TGCGCCAGCAGCATTGACAGGGGGGAGGCTTTCTTT. V usage is TRBV5-1 and J usage is TRBJ1-1, with 9 bases that match TRBD1. Germline V gene sequence: CDR1 SGHRS, CDR2 YFSETQ. J gave up 11 bases and V 4 bases, and 6 bases lay outside the gene matches. The CDR3 spans 12 residues.

The chain uses TRBV4-1 and TRBJ1-1; D is unclear. The germline gives CDR1 MGHRA, CDR2 YSYEKL. Deletions cut 3 bases from V and 1 base from J, with 12 bases between. CDR3 size: 15 residues. CDR3 protein: CASSHPLGGNTEAFF. The CDR3, as DNA: TGCGCCAGCAGCCACCCCCTCGGCGGGAACACTGAAGCTTTCTTT.